A selection of T cell receptor beta chains follows, all from one sample in a study of T-cell reconstitution after alpha-beta-depleted transplantation in children. TCRdb processed the PCR reads anew with MiXCR; each CDR3 protein has one entry. The profile shows approximately 520,000 distinct CDR3 sequences, 30% to 35% of them singletons. Sequenced material: PBMCs from the stem cell graft donor, taken from the stem cell graft. These receptors all stem from a human donor who donated a stem cell graft to a child with aplastic anemia. Each CDR3 is given with its conserved first and last residue. D genes are given only for firm matches. Size is stated for part of the rows, as once, few or many counts, or as a class when the clone is expanded.

v_gene: TRBV9
abundance: -
d_gene: -
j_gene: TRBJ2-4
CDR3nt: TGTGCCAGCAGCTACAACCAAAAGGGGAACATTCAGTACTTC
CDR3aa: CASSYNQKGNIQYF

v_gene: TRBV12-3/TRBV12-4
abundance: few
d_gene: -
j_gene: TRBJ2-1
CDR3nt: TGTGCCAGCAGTTTAACGGGAACTTCGGCATCCTACAATGAGCAGTTCTTC
CDR3aa: CASSLTGTSASYNEQFF

v_gene: TRBV7-2
abundance: -
d_gene: TRBD1
j_gene: TRBJ1-1
CDR3nt: TGTGCCAGCAGGCAAAGGACAGGGACCTTCACTGAAGCTTTCTTT
CDR3aa: CASRQRTGTFTEAFF

v_gene: TRBV6-5
abundance: -
d_gene: -
j_gene: TRBJ1-1
CDR3nt: TGTGCCAGCAGATATAAGATGAACACTGAAGCTTTCTTT
CDR3aa: CASRYKMNTEAFF

v_gene: TRBV30
abundance: few
d_gene: -
j_gene: TRBJ1-1
CDR3nt: TGTGCCTGGAGGAGTGGGCAGGGGAACACTGAAGCTTTCTTT
CDR3aa: CAWRSGQGNTEAFF

v_gene: TRBV28
abundance: -
d_gene: TRBD2
j_gene: TRBJ2-7
CDR3nt: TGTGCCACCTATGGGACTAGCTGGGGCTCCTACGAGCAGTACTTC
CDR3aa: CATYGTSWGSYEQYF

v_gene: TRBV7-2
abundance: many
d_gene: -
j_gene: TRBJ1-1
CDR3nt: TGTGCCAGCAGCTTATATGGCCACACTGAAGCTTTCTTT
CDR3aa: CASSLYGHTEAFF

v_gene: TRBV5-1
abundance: -
d_gene: -
j_gene: TRBJ2-7
CDR3nt: TGCGCCAGCAGCTTAACACAGCGAACCGAGCAGTACTTC
CDR3aa: CASSLTQRTEQYF

v_gene: TRBV10-3
abundance: -
d_gene: TRBD1
j_gene: TRBJ1-2
CDR3nt: TGTGCCATCAGTGACGCGGGGGGACAGGCGAACTATGGCTACACCTTC
CDR3aa: CAISDAGGQANYGYTF

v_gene: TRBV25-1
abundance: few
d_gene: -
j_gene: TRBJ2-3
CDR3nt: TGTGCCAGCAGTGAAGTGGGACACCCCACAGATACGCAGTATTTT
CDR3aa: CASSEVGHPTDTQYF

v_gene: TRBV6-2/TRBV6-3
abundance: -
d_gene: TRBD2
j_gene: TRBJ2-1
CDR3nt: TGTGCCAGCAGTTATGAGTCGGGAGGGGTTAATGTCAATGAGCAGTTCTTC
CDR3aa: CASSYESGGVNVNEQFF

v_gene: TRBV6-5
abundance: -
d_gene: -
j_gene: TRBJ2-5
CDR3nt: TGTGCCAGCAGTTACGCCCATAAGGGGACCCAGTACTTC
CDR3aa: CASSYAHKGTQYF

v_gene: TRBV30
abundance: -
d_gene: -
j_gene: TRBJ2-2
CDR3nt: TGTGCCTGGAGCCCGAGGCGGGGGAACACCGGGGAGCTGTTTTTT
CDR3aa: CAWSPRRGNTGELFF

v_gene: TRBV27
abundance: -
d_gene: -
j_gene: TRBJ2-7
CDR3nt: TGTGCCAGCAGTTTGGGGGGCAGACGCTACGAGCAGTACTTC
CDR3aa: CASSLGGRRYEQYF

v_gene: TRBV29-1
abundance: few
d_gene: TRBD2
j_gene: TRBJ2-2
CDR3nt: TGCAGCGTTGAAGATCCCGGGACTAGCGCCGGGGAGCTGTTTTTT
CDR3aa: CSVEDPGTSAGELFF

v_gene: TRBV12-3/TRBV12-4
abundance: few
d_gene: TRBD1
j_gene: TRBJ2-7
CDR3nt: TGTGCCAGCAGTTTAAGGGGGCAGCTTTACGAGCAGTACTTC
CDR3aa: CASSLRGQLYEQYF

v_gene: TRBV20-1
abundance: few
d_gene: -
j_gene: TRBJ2-5
CDR3nt: TGCAGTGCGCCGACAGCTTCGGAGACCCAGTACTTC
CDR3aa: CSAPTASETQYF

v_gene: TRBV30
abundance: -
d_gene: TRBD1
j_gene: TRBJ2-2
CDR3nt: TGTGCCTGGAGGGGCGGACAGGGTTACGCGAACACCGGGGAGCTGTTTTTT
CDR3aa: CAWRGGQGYANTGELFF

v_gene: TRBV7-3
abundance: -
d_gene: TRBD1
j_gene: TRBJ1-1
CDR3nt: TGTGCCAGCAGCTTATCAGGGGGCGTAACTGAAGCTTTCTTT
CDR3aa: CASSLSGGVTEAFF

v_gene: TRBV19
abundance: few
d_gene: -
j_gene: TRBJ1-5
CDR3nt: TGTGCCAGTAGTATCCGACGGATCAATCAGCCCCAGCATTTT
CDR3aa: CASSIRRINQPQHF

v_gene: TRBV29-1
abundance: -
d_gene: -
j_gene: TRBJ2-3
CDR3nt: TGCAGCGTTTACGCGGCGCCGGGGGATACGCAGTATTTT
CDR3aa: CSVYAAPGDTQYF

v_gene: TRBV4-1
abundance: -
d_gene: -
j_gene: TRBJ1-2
CDR3nt: TGCGCCAGCAGCCAAGGTGTGTCTTCTAACTATGGCTACACCTTC
CDR3aa: CASSQGVSSNYGYTF